This entry is about one TCR beta chain. These data belong to a study of shared clonotypes between healthy human individuals. TCRdb's copy holds only in-frame clones and misses some; the assay was immunoSEQ multiplex PCR. The repertoire has about 600,000 clones, about 95% of them found once; the top ten carry about 0.11%. CDR1 SGHAT and CDR2 FQNNGV come from the germline V gene. The CDR3 runs 14 residues. Between the trimmed V and J ends, which lost 3 bases and 1 base, there was a span of 6 bases. Naive CD8 cells were CD45RO-negative, positively selected for CCR7, excluding terminally differentiated effector memory CD45RA+ cells.

The TCR originated in a woman in her twenties or thirties in good health. Sequenced: naive CD8+ T cells sorted from blood. This chain uses TRBV11-2 with TRBJ2-2, with a possible D match to TRBD2 (5 bases). CDR3 residues: CASSFGGNTGELFF. Written as DNA, the CDR3 is TGTGCCAGCAGCTTTGGAGGGAACACCGGGGAGCTGTTTTTT.